This T cell receptor beta chain was recorded in a study of shared clonotypes between healthy human individuals. Into CD45RA+ naive and CD45RA-negative memory subsets, the CD4+ cells were split. Note on this clone: Antigen specificity is unknown. The identical CDR3 is also encoded by other nucleotide sequences in the sample.

Tens of thousands of T cell genomes (approximately 0.2 ug DNA) went into each sorted-subset replicate. Method: immunoSEQ multiplex PCR; TCRdb's copy keeps in-frame clones and lacks some. The sample holds fewer than 1.8 million clones, about 98.5% seen once. Study observations and caveats: What rarefaction showed was incomplete sorted-subset sequencing despite large depth. Investigators collected only blood, and repertoires in tissues likely differ.

V shed 3 bases and J shed 5 bases, with 5 bases lying between them. This CDR3 contains 12 residues. Germline assignment: CDR1 LNHDA and CDR2 SQIVND (reference sequence). The clonotype originates from a man younger than 45 in good health. The genes are TRBV19 and TRBJ2-1; the D is unclear. Material for sequencing was naive CD4+ T cells sorted from blood. The subset: CD45RA+ positively selected. CDR3 protein: CASSIGDNEQFF. CDR3 nucleotide sequence: TGTGCCAGTAGTATCGGTGACAATGAGCAGTTCTTC.